A selection of T cell receptor beta chains follows, all from one sample in a study of T-cell memory formation after mild COVID-19. TCRdb called the 5' RACE reads again in MiXCR, with one record for every CDR3 protein. The sample holds fewer than 250,000 distinct CDR3 sequences, more than 25% seen once. The sample comprised PBMCs or a T cell subset sorted from them (not recorded which). The receptors were gathered from an adult woman who had mild COVID-19 (a few samples of this study predate the infection). Cell type and time point are not known. Both conserved end residues are part of each CDR3. D genes are given only for firm matches. Clone size is not always given. Where it is, it says once, few, many or a class for expanded clones.

>TRBJ2-3|NA|TRBV7-3|TRBD2
CASSPGTTRTDTQYF
TGTGCCAGCAGCCCTGGGACTACTCGCACAGATACGCAGTATTTT
>TRBJ2-5|NA|TRBV6-5|NA
CASSPKLQPWETQYF
TGTGCCAGCAGCCCGAAGTTACAACCGTGGGAGACCCAGTACTTC
>TRBJ1-1|NA|TRBV29-1|NA
CSVGQGGDTEAFF
TGCAGCGTTGGGCAGGGAGGGGACACTGAAGCTTTCTTT
>TRBJ2-3|NA|TRBV7-8|NA
CASSPRGRITDTQYF
TGTGCCAGCAGCCCCAGGGGCAGAATCACAGATACGCAGTATTTT
>TRBJ2-1|NA|TRBV28|NA
CASTRMDEQFF
TGTGCCAGCACTCGCATGGATGAGCAGTTCTTC
>TRBJ2-3|few|TRBV29-1|NA
CSVEDRAGRATDTQYF
TGCAGCGTTGAAGATCGGGCAGGGAGAGCCACAGATACGCAGTATTTT
>TRBJ1-5|few|TRBV5-1|NA
CASSLGFGDSNQPQHF
TGCGCCAGCAGCTTGGGATTCGGAGATAGCAATCAGCCCCAGCATTTT
>TRBJ2-7|NA|TRBV30|NA
CAWSFGRGFEQYF
TGTGCCTGGAGTTTCGGTCGGGGCTTCGAGCAGTACTTC
>TRBJ2-4|few|TRBV3-1|NA
CASSQEWATPNIQYF
TGTGCCAGCAGCCAAGAATGGGCAACACCTAACATTCAGTACTTC
>TRBJ2-3|few|TRBV12-3/TRBV12-4|TRBD2
CASGPFGAGGWNTQYF
TGTGCCAGCGGACCCTTCGGAGCGGGAGGGTGGAATACGCAGTATTTT
>TRBJ1-2|NA|TRBV20-1|NA
CSARDPAGLIYGYTF
TGCAGTGCTAGAGATCCGGCAGGGCTTATCTATGGCTACACCTTC
>TRBJ2-5|few|TRBV7-6|NA
CASSSTSSAGKETQYF
TGTGCCAGCAGCTCGACTAGTTCAGCCGGGAAAGAGACCCAGTACTTC
>TRBJ2-7|few|TRBV29-1|NA
CSVEKRQGTEGRTHEQYF
TGCAGCGTTGAAAAACGACAAGGGACCGAGGGCCGCACCCACGAGCAGTACTTC
>TRBJ2-7|few|TRBV7-9|NA
CASSYGVRAPYEQYF
TGTGCCAGCAGCTACGGGGTCCGAGCGCCCTACGAGCAGTACTTC
>TRBJ1-2|few|TRBV9|TRBD1
CASSAGQGVSHTF
TGTGCCAGCAGCGCGGGACAGGGAGTTTCTCACACCTTC
>TRBJ2-3|NA|TRBV5-1|NA
CASSDHRNTQYF
TGCGCCAGCAGCGACCATCGGAATACGCAGTATTTT
>TRBJ1-4|NA|TRBV12-3/TRBV12-4|TRBD1
CASRHDRGATNEKLFF
TGTGCCAGCAGGCACGACAGGGGTGCAACTAATGAAAAACTGTTTTTT
>TRBJ2-1|few|TRBV14|NA
CASSRQVPGINEQFF
TGTGCCAGCAGCCGCCAAGTCCCAGGGATAAATGAGCAGTTCTTC
>TRBJ2-6|many|TRBV20-1|NA
CSASRGGSSGANVLTF
TGCAGTGCTAGCAGGGGCGGCTCCTCTGGGGCCAACGTCCTGACTTTC
>TRBJ1-1|NA|TRBV6-5|NA
CASSERGLNTEAFF
TGTGCCAGCAGTGAAAGGGGCCTGAACACTGAAGCTTTCTTT
>TRBJ2-7|NA|TRBV7-9|TRBD1
CASKDRGKENEQYF
TGTGCCAGCAAGGACAGGGGGAAGGAGAACGAGCAGTACTTC
>TRBJ2-2|few|TRBV29-1|NA
CSAGTANTGELFF
TGCAGCGCTGGTACTGCGAACACCGGGGAGCTGTTTTTT
>TRBJ1-5|NA|TRBV6-5|NA
CASSYTLAQPQHF
TGTGCCAGCAGTTACACCCTGGCTCAGCCCCAGCATTTT
>TRBJ2-5|few|TRBV14|TRBD1
CASSQFQGVIQETQYF
TGTGCCAGCAGCCAATTTCAGGGGGTGATTCAAGAGACCCAGTACTTC